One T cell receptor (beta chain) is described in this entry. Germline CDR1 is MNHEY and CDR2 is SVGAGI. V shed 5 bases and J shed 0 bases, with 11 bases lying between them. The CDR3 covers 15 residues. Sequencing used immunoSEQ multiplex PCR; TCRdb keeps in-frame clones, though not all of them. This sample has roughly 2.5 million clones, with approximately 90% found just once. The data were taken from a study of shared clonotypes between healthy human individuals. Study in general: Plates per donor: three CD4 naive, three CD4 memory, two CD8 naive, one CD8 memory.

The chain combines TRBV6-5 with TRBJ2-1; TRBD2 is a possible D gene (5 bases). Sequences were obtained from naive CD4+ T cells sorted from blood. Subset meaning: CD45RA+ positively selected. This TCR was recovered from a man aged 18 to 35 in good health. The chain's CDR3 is CASSRSGGSYNEQFF. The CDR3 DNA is TGTGCCAGCAGTAGGAGCGGAGGCTCCTACAATGAGCAGTTCTTC.